The sequence of this TCR beta chain was determined in a study of T cell clones after liver transplantation (dated by TCRdb to the late 2010s). About the study as a whole: ITN030ST, the source of the samples, was a randomized trial that attempted immunosuppression withdrawal within 2 years of liver transplantation. The studied cohort comprised 8 liver transplant recipients, 3 classified as tolerant and 5 as non-tolerant. Blood samples were taken pre-transplant, pre-randomization before withdrawal, and post-randomization after full withdrawal or failed withdrawal. Donor-reactive T cell clones were identified by TCRbeta sequencing after a pre-transplant mixed lymphocyte reaction and then tracked in post-transplant blood. As an antigen-independent comparator for the donor-reactive sequences, third party-reactive TCRbeta sequences from pre-transplant MLRs were identified as well. Of the eight recipients, a few were HCV-positive, while the remaining recipients had been transplanted for non-autoimmune, non-viral indications. Subjects received no induction therapy and standard immunosuppression until randomization at 12-24 months post-transplant. To count as tolerant, a recipient had to stay completely off immunosuppression for at least one year without liver enzymes climbing beyond twice the upper limit of normal.

Details on this clone: What this receptor recognizes is not known. Base qualities are missing; no much larger clone stands one base away.

Frozen genomic DNA underwent high-throughput TCRbeta CDR3 sequencing by immunoSEQ, including PCR amplification, mapping, bias correction and internal controls. Per the authors' processing: Only productive rearrangements were retained, with each unique TCRbeta sequence defined by its CDR3 nucleotide sequence together with its V and J gene. For a sequence to be called donor-reactive, it needed a frequency of at least 0.01% and at least 5-fold expansion in CFSE-low cells compared with unstimulated pre-transplant cells. Minimum frequency thresholds were set for each subject on the basis of the unstimulated sample with the lowest template count, so that a detection power of at least 90% was ensured. Jensen-Shannon divergence between the top 1000 TCRbeta sequences after and before transplant was used to measure repertoire turnover. Changes in detection of donor-reactive sequences were tested with two-sided Fisher's exact tests. What TCRdb holds here is the immuneACCESS table cut down to in-frame rearrangements. Part of the clones is not present; checked against another copy, under half of the missing clones reflect an unresolved V gene, and the others are unexplained. V and J calls plus clone size are reproduced from that table; the DNA served to infer D and trimming. The sample includes roughly 20,000 clones, with under 95% observed a single time. The ten top clones hold roughly 25% of the sample.

Looking up the germline V gene yields CDR1 MDHEN and CDR2 SYDVKM. The CDR3 holds 12 amino acids from the cysteine to the phenylalanine. Only the CDR3 DNA is retained, 36 bases long and in frame from the first base. The trim is 3 bases for V and 3 bases for J, with a gap of 6 bases between the germline ends. Unstimulated PBMCs, after thawing, were stained for CD3, CD4 and CD8 and then FACS-sorted into CD3+CD4+ and CD3+CD8+ populations. Each of the 8 studied subjects was randomized to immunosuppression withdrawal. Genomic DNA was isolated with the Qiagen DNeasy Blood and Tissue Kit. Results the study describes overall, beyond this receptor: Once repertoire turnover was taken into account, donor-reactive detection showed a significant reduction for CD4 in 7 of 8 subjects and for CD8 in 8 of 8. Because no allograft tissue specimens were available, donor-reactive T cells may have migrated into the graft instead of being deleted. Because of small, heterogeneous patient numbers and non-standardized post-transplant time points, the conclusions were only preliminary. Low numbers of available donor cells limited the measurable donor-reactive repertoire in a couple of subjects. Donor-reactive sequences decreased more than third party-reactive sequences, which suggests partial antigen-specific deletion that was not related to withdrawal success. A significant post-transplant decrease in circulating donor-reactive CD4 TCRbeta sequences was observed in 5 of 8 subjects, irrespective of tolerance or HCV status.

The rearranged segments are TRBV28 and TRBJ2-7; the D gene is perhaps TRBD1, from 6 matching bases. The material was CD8+ T cells from blood, obtained approximately 26 months after liver transplant. The TCR was taken from a human patient who received a liver transplant. Where a transplant has occurred, the graft donor may have supplied some of the T cells. The CDR3 protein sequence reads: CASSLDSYEQYF. The DNA is as follows: TGTGCCAGCAGTTTGGACAGCTACGAGCAGTACTTC.